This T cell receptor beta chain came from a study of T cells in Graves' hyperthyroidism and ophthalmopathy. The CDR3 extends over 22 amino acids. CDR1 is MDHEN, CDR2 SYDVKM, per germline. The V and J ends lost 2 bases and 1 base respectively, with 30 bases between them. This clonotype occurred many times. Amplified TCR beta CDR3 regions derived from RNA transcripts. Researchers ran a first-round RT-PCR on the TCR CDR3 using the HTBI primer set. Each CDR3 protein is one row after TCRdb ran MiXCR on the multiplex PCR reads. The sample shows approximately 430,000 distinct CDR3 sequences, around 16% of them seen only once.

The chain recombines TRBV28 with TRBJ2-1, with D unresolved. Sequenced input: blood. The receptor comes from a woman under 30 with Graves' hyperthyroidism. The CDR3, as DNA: TGTGCCAGCAGTTTAGAGTCGGGTAGGGTGAACCTAATTCAAGGATCCTACAATGAGCAGTTCTTC. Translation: CASSLESGRVNLIQGSYNEQFF.